Each of the 19 T cell receptor beta chains below was sequenced from the same sample in a study of blood T cell repertoires in COVID-19. The protocol was immunoSEQ multiplex PCR, while the TCRdb copy is restricted to in-frame clones and leaves out a portion. The repertoire has some 110,000 clones, 80% to 90% of them found once; the top ten carry roughly 4.7%. The sequenced material came from peripheral blood. These receptors came from a man between 40 and 49 years old with acute or convalescent COVID-19.

The chain carries TRBV30 and TRBJ1-5, with 7 bases aligning to TRBD1. With V trimmed by 2 bases and J by 7 bases, 5 bases remained unmatched. CDR3 length: 13 amino acids. Germline V gene data show CDR1 as GTSNPN and CDR2 as SVGIG (reference sequence). CDR3 amino acids: CAWSKTGRQPQHF. CDR3 nucleotide sequence: TGTGCCTGGAGTAAGACAGGGCGGCAGCCCCAGCATTTT.

The chain carries TRBV2 and TRBJ2-7; the match to TRBD1 covers 7 bases. The V gene end was trimmed by 7 bases and the J gene end by 4 bases; junction bases not matched to a gene: 7. This CDR3 contains 13 residues. The germline V gene encodes CDR1 SNHLY and CDR2 FYNNEI. CDR3 sequence: CASTRGLTYEQYF. CDR3 in DNA: TGTGCCAGCACTAGGGGGCTCACGTACGAGCAGTACTTC.

V is TRBV30 and J is TRBJ2-7, with 10 nucleotides matching TRBD1. The CDR3 extends over 15 amino acids. Germline-derived CDR1 and CDR2 are GTSNPN and SVGIG (reference sequence). Unmatched junction bases numbered 8, after V lost 0 bases and J lost 6 bases. Here the CDR3 DNA reads TGTGCCTGGAGTGTAAAGGGGACAGGGGCGACCGAGCAGTACTTC. It specifies CAWSVKGTGATEQYF.

V is TRBV10-1 and J is TRBJ2-7; 14 bases match TRBD2. V was pared by 4 bases and J by 0 bases, with 8 bases of the junction left unmatched. CDR1 WNHNN and CDR2 SYGVQD come from the germline V gene (reference sequence). CDR3 size: 18 residues. The CDR3 protein is CASSGGLAGDTRSYEQYF. As DNA, the CDR3 is TGCGCCAGCAGTGGGGGACTAGCGGGGGATACCCGCTCCTACGAGCAGTACTTC.

J is TRBJ1-1 and V is TRBV4-3; D unclear. Germline CDR1 LGHNA, CDR2 YSLEER. V was clipped by 1 base and J by 0 bases, with 12 bases between them. The CDR3 has 16 residues. In DNA, the CDR3 is TGCGCCAGCAGCCAAGGTGTGGGCAGTTTGAACACTGAAGCTTTCTTT. Amino acid sequence: CASSQGVGSLNTEAFF.

A note on this clone: This same CDR3 is encoded by further DNA sequences in the sample. V gene TRBV9 combines with J gene TRBJ2-1; TRBD2 aligns across 11 bases. Germline assignment: CDR1 SGDLS and CDR2 YYNGEE. J gave up 4 bases and V 3 bases, and 6 bases lay outside the gene matches. The CDR3 is 16 amino acids. The CDR3 bases are TGTGCCAGCAGCGAATTAGCGGGAGGGCCTTACAATGAGCAGTTCTTC. Translated: CASSELAGGPYNEQFF.

This clone was observed once. The rearrangement links TRBV4-3 to TRBJ1-1, with a weak D call TRBD1 (6 bases). The germline V gene encodes CDR1 LGHNA and CDR2 YSLEER. V was cut by 3 bases and J by 0 bases, with 14 bases left in between. CDR3 length: 16 amino acids. The CDR3 nucleotides read TGCGCCAGCAGCCAGATCACCGGACAGATGAACACTGAAGCTTTCTTT. It encodes CASSQITGQMNTEAFF.

The gene calls are TRBV7-8 and TRBJ1-1, with D possibly matching TRBD1 (6 bases). The CDR3 totals 11 residues. Germline assignment: CDR1 SGHVS and CDR2 FQNEAQ. V lost 5 bases to trimming and J lost 13 bases, with 14 bases between them. CDR3 sequence reads: CASSQTGLDFF. DNA for the CDR3: TGTGCCAGCAGCCAAACAGGGTTAGATTTCTTT.

This clone was picked up one time. This chain links TRBV4-2 with TRBJ2-3; 7 bases agree with TRBD1. Trimming took 6 bases from V and 5 from J; bases not matched to a gene: 5. The germline V gene encodes CDR1 LGHNA and CDR2 YNFKEQ. The CDR3 has 13 residues. The CDR3, as DNA: TGTGCCAGCAGACTCGGGACAGAAGATACGCAGTATTTT. It encodes CASRLGTEDTQYF.

The chain recombines TRBV6-5 with TRBJ1-4; weak D call: TRBD1 (5 bases). Germline CDR1 MNHEY, CDR2 SVGAGI. This CDR3 has 15 amino acids. V lost 4 bases and J 4 bases, leaving 13 bases between the germline ends. Here the CDR3 reads CASSLDQGNNEKLFF. CDR3 bases: TGTGCCAGCAGTTTAGATCAGGGAAATAATGAAAAACTGTTTTTT.

J is TRBJ1-2 and V is TRBV6-5; 7 bases map to TRBD1. The CDR3 extends over 13 amino acids. V lost 7 bases to trimming and J lost 2 bases; unmatched junction nucleotides: 4. Germline-derived CDR1 and CDR2 are MNHEY and SVGAGI. CDR3 residues: CASIATGNYGYTF. The CDR3 DNA sequence: TGTGCCAGCATAGCGACAGGGAACTATGGCTACACCTTC.

The chain employs TRBV10-1 and TRBJ1-1, with 8 bases that match TRBD1. J was trimmed by 4 bases and V by 0 bases; bases with no gene match: 7. The CDR3 is 16 residues long. Germline V lookup: CDR1 WNHNN, CDR2 SYGVQD (reference sequence). The CDR3 protein is CASSESAGGAGTEAFF. CDR3 DNA: TGCGCCAGCAGTGAGTCGGCAGGGGGCGCGGGCACTGAAGCTTTCTTT.

The chain joins TRBV6-2 or TRBV6-3 to TRBJ2-1; no firm D call. This CDR3 is built from 13 residues. Germline CDR1 reads MNHEY; CDR2 reads SVGEGT. The V gene lost 1 base and the J gene lost 9 bases, with 10 bases spanning the gap. CDR3 sequence reads: CASSYYRVGEQFF. CDR3 nucleotide sequence: TGTGCCAGCAGTTACTATCGTGTCGGTGAGCAGTTCTTC.

The rearrangement links TRBV30 to TRBJ2-7; tentative D call: TRBD2 (6 bases). The CDR3 is made up of 14 amino acids. V was pared by 0 bases and J by 6 bases, with 15 bases between. Per the germline V gene, CDR1 is GTSNPN and CDR2 is SVGIG (reference sequence). The CDR3 is CAWSVLLAEPEQYF. The CDR3 DNA follows: TGTGCCTGGAGTGTACTACTAGCCGAACCCGAGCAGTACTTC.

The rearrangement links TRBV6-1 to TRBJ2-1; D call uncertain. This CDR3 contains 12 residues. V lost 0 bases, J lost 12 bases, and 9 bases lay in between. CDR1 is MNHNS and CDR2 is SASEGT in the germline V gene. The CDR3 nucleotides read TGTGCCAGCAGTGAAGCGTTTCCCCGGCAGTTCTTC. Protein sequence: CASSEAFPRQFF.

This clone appeared once. The chain combines TRBV5-1 with TRBJ2-7; TRBD1 matches at 11 bases. The J segment lost 7 bases and the V segment lost 4 bases, leaving 7 bases of the junction unmatched. The CDR3 sequence is 14 residues long. CDR1 SGHRS and CDR2 YFSETQ come from the germline V gene. Written as DNA, the CDR3 is TGCGCCAGCAGCCATGGGGACAGGGGGAAAGAGCAGTACTTC. This sequence encodes CASSHGDRGKEQYF.

The chain has TRBV5-8 and TRBJ1-5, with D possibly being TRBD1 (5 bases). Between the trimmed V and J ends, which lost 0 bases and 7 bases, there was a span of 14 bases. CDR3 length equals 15 residues. Germline values: CDR1 SGHTS, CDR2 YDEGEE. For the CDR3, the DNA is TGTGCCAGCAGCTTGGCTGCCAGGGATAGCCAGCCCCAGCATTTT. Translated: CASSLAARDSQPQHF.

There are a few counts of this clone. The chain couples TRBV11-3 to TRBJ2-7, with a weak D call TRBD1 (6 bases). Deletions cut 2 bases from V and 0 bases from J, with 14 bases between. Germline CDR1 is SGHNT and CDR2 is YENEEA. The CDR3 contains 16 residues. CDR3 bases: TGTGCCAGCAGCTTACAACAGGGTGGCGGCTCCTACGAGCAGTACTTC. The encoded protein is CASSLQQGGGSYEQYF.

The chain links TRBV5-4 to TRBJ1-1; 7 nucleotides line up with TRBD1. There are 15 residues in the CDR3. CDR1 and CDR2 from the germline V gene are SGHNT and YYREEE (reference sequence). The J segment lost 6 bases and the V segment lost 5 bases, leaving 13 bases of the junction unmatched. The CDR3 DNA is TGTGCCAGCAGGTGGGACAGCAAAAGGGACGCTGAAGCTTTCTTT. This translates into CASRWDSKRDAEAFF.